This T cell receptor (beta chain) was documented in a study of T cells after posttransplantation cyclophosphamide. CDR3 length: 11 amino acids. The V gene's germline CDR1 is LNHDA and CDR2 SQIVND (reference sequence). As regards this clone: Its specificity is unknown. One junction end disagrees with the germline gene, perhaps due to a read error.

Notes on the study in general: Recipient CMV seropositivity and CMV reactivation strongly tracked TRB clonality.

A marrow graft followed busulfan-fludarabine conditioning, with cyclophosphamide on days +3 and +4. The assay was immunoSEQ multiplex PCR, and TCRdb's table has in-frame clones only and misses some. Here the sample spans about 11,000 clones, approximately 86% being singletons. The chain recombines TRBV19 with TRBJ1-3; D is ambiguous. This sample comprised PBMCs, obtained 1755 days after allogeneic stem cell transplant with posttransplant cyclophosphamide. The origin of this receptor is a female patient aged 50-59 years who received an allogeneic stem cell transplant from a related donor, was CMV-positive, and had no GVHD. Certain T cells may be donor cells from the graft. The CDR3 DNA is TGTGCCAGTAGTATTGGAGACACCATATATTTT. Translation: CASSIGDTIYF.